Presented here are 20 T cell receptor beta chains from one specimen sequenced in a study of T cell clonality in common variable immunodeficiency. Study-wide results and caveats: Common variable immunodeficiency TCR beta sequences reportedly had fewer deletions and N-nucleotide insertions.

Antigen specificity for these receptors is unknown. The method was immunoSEQ multiplex PCR; TCRdb's version includes in-frame clones alone and lacks a portion of them. Listed here are fewer than 15,000 clones without any singletons, the top ten holding around 6.9%. Sequenced material: peripheral blood mononuclear cells. These receptors were obtained from a human donor with common variable immunodeficiency.

About this clone itself: The junction and the germline gene differ at one end; a read error may be behind it. The read finishes 3 residues shy of the CDR3 end, and the germline J gene is used to complete it. The chain has TRBV20-1 and TRBJ2-5; no reliable D call. Germline V CDR1 and CDR2: DFQATT, SNEGSKA (reference sequence). CDR3 length: 11 amino acids. The CDR3 spells CRARASETQYF. The covered CDR3 bases are TGCAGGGCTAGAGCCTCGGAGACC.

Note on this clone: The read finishes 3 residues shy of the CDR3 end, and the germline J gene is used to complete it. The rearrangement links TRBV2 to TRBJ1-2, with a tentative D call TRBD1 (6 bases). The germline V and J ends were trimmed by 3 bases and 5 bases, with 13 bases remaining between them. This CDR3 comprises 14 residues. Germline V gives CDR1 SNHLY, CDR2 FYNNEI. The DNA read from the CDR3 is TGTGCCAGCAGTGATCAGGGGAATAATTATGGC. Translation: CASSDQGNNYG. The whole CDR3 is CASSDQGNNYGYTF.

In this sample, this clone turned up a few times. This chain's CDR3 is CASTRYRGQETQYF. CDR3 DNA (partial): TGTGCCAGCACCCGCTACAGGGGGCAAGAGACC. This chain connects TRBV2 to TRBJ2-5; 8 bases align to TRBD1. The read comes to an end 3 residues before the CDR3 does, leaving the germline J gene to fill in the end. CDR3 size: 14 residues. Germline CDR1 is SNHLY and CDR2 is FYNNEI. The junction had 6 bases not matched to a gene; V was cut back by 7 bases and J by 2 bases.

This clone appeared a few times. The CDR3 is cut off 3 residues early in the read; its end comes from the germline J gene. The chain uses TRBV11-3 and TRBJ2-5; D is perhaps TRBD1 or TRBD2 (5 bases each). V was shortened by 3 bases and J by 5 bases, with 13 bases between the two germline ends. The germline V gene encodes CDR1 SGHNT and CDR2 YENEEA. This CDR3 spans 14 amino acids. The CDR3 loop is CASSFCEGRETQYF. CDR3 bases read: TGTGCCAGCAGCTTTTGCGAGGGGCGGGAGACC.

This clone has only a few counts. With the read ending 3 residues before the CDR3 end, the germline J gene is used to fill in that end. The chain employs TRBV18 and TRBJ2-3; D unresolved. The CDR3 contains 16 residues. CDR1 is KGHSH and CDR2 is LQKENI in the germline V gene. V lost 0 bases, J lost 4 bases, and 14 bases lay in between. Here the CDR3 reads CASSPPYRSHADTQYF. CDR3 DNA (partial): TGTGCCAGCTCACCACCCTACAGATCCCATGCAGATACG.

This clone is categorized as medium-sized. Read coverage stops 3 residues before the CDR3 terminus; the germline J gene supplies the remainder. The chain links TRBV18 to TRBJ2-3; no clear D gene. Deletions cut 3 bases from V and 5 bases from J, with 6 bases between. Germline values: CDR1 KGHSH, CDR2 LQKENI. This CDR3 is 12 amino acids long. The DNA read from the CDR3 is TGTGCCAGCTCACCCCAGCGAGATACG. Translation: CASSPQRDT. The full CDR3 is CASSPQRDTQYF.

This clone came up many times. The read ends 3 residues before the CDR3 terminus; that terminus is restored from the germline J gene. The chain couples TRBV14 to TRBJ2-1, with TRBD2 matching over 13 bases. After removal of 6 bases from V and 8 bases from J, the junction contained 16 bases not matched to a gene. The CDR3 contains 18 residues. Germline values: CDR1 SGHDN, CDR2 FVKESK. CDR3 DNA, as far as it was read: TGTGCCAGCAGTCCCGGGACTAGCGGGGCCCGACATGGGGATGAG. This sequence encodes CASSPGTSGARHGDE. The full CDR3 is CASSPGTSGARHGDEQFF.

There are a few counts of this clone. The read ends 3 residues early relative to the CDR3; the germline J gene fills the gap. The V and J genes are TRBV19 and TRBJ1-4; maybe TRBD1 (6 bases). The CDR3 spans 11 residues. Germline loops: CDR1 LNHDA, CDR2 SQIVND (reference sequence). The sequenced part of the CDR3 DNA is TGTGCCAGTGGAACAGGGAGGAGA. This encodes CASGTGRR. The CDR3, in full, reads CASGTGRRLFF.

Concerning this clone: The observed sequence ends 3 residues before the CDR3 terminus, with the missing tail filled in from the germline J gene. This chain joins TRBV7-9 and TRBJ2-7; TRBD2 matches at 7 bases. V was clipped by 5 bases and J by 4 bases; unmatched bases: 8. The germline CDR1 and CDR2 sequences are SEHNR and FQNEAQ (reference sequence). This CDR3 has 14 amino acids. This CDR3 reads CASSPPRRGYEQYF. Partial CDR3 DNA: TGTGCCAGCAGCCCACCGCGGCGGGGGTACGAG.

This clone has just a few counts. The CDR3 extends 3 residues past the end of the read, so its final part is completed from the germline J gene. The chain couples TRBV2 to TRBJ1-2; the D gene is possibly TRBD1 (5 bases). Germline loops: CDR1 SNHLY, CDR2 FYNNEI. The CDR3 spans 16 residues. Trimming cost V 1 base and J 0 bases, with 12 bases left between them. Partial CDR3 DNA: TGTGCCAGCAGTGAAGGAGCAGGGCCTACTAACTATGGC. Its translation: CASSEGAGPTNYG. The complete CDR3 sequence is CASSEGAGPTNYGYTF.

This clone has more than one count but fewer than ten. The read terminates 3 residues before the CDR3 end, so the remaining end is supplied by the germline J gene. The V and J genes are TRBV18 and TRBJ2-2, with D possibly TRBD2 on 5 matching bases. Germline-derived CDR1 and CDR2 are KGHSH and LQKENI. The CDR3 spans 15 residues. Trimming cost V 6 bases and J 0 bases, with 11 bases left between them. The CDR3 bases that were read are TGTGCCAGCTCTACTAGGACCGCGAACACCGGGGAG. Translation gives CASSTRTANTGE. The complete CDR3 protein is CASSTRTANTGELFF. Based on the CDR3 plus reference TRBV18 and TRBJ2-2, the full variable domain is NAGVMQNPRHLVRRRGQEARLRCSPMKGHSHVYWYRQLPEEGLKFMVYLQKENIIDESGMPKERFSAEFPKEGPSILRIQQVVRGDSAAYFCASSTRTANTGELFFGEGSRLTVL.

CDR3 sequence: CASTIKGAGIEALRGYTF. The part of the CDR3 DNA that was read is TGTGCCAGTACCATCAAAGGGGCAGGGATTGAAGCACTTCGGGGC. The J gene is TRBJ1-2, the V gene TRBV19; a possible D gene is TRBD1 (5 bases). The read comes to an end 3 residues before the CDR3 does, leaving the germline J gene to fill in the end. The CDR3 is 18 amino acids. CDR1 LNHDA and CDR2 SQIVND come from the germline V gene (reference sequence).

In its sample, this clone was seen a few times. The read terminates 3 residues before the CDR3 end, so the remaining end is supplied by the germline J gene. The chain recombines TRBV30 with TRBJ2-2, with TRBD2 matching over 16 bases. J gave up 4 bases and V 2 bases, and 7 bases lay outside the gene matches. This CDR3 is 18 amino acids long. From germline, CDR1 is GTSNPN and CDR2 SVGIG (reference sequence). Incomplete CDR3 DNA: TGTGCCTGGAGTCGCGGGACTAGCGGGGGGGCTGGCACCGGGGAG. This codes for CAWSRGTSGGAGTGE. The CDR3 in full is CAWSRGTSGGAGTGELFF.

About this clone: Read coverage stops 3 residues before the CDR3 terminus; the germline J gene supplies the remainder. This rearrangement joins TRBV19 to TRBJ1-5, with TRBD1 matching 8 bases. The CDR3 sequence is 19 residues long. V was pared by 1 base and J by 0 bases, with 11 bases of the junction left unmatched. Per the germline V gene, CDR1 is LNHDA and CDR2 is SQIVND (reference sequence). CDR3 amino acids: CASSIGTGTDLYSNQPQHF. Partial CDR3 DNA: TGTGCCAGTAGTATAGGGACAGGGACCGATCTTTATAGCAATCAGCCC.

In this sample, this clone is medium-sized. Read coverage stops 3 residues before the CDR3 terminus; the germline J gene supplies the remainder. This chain uses TRBV19 with TRBJ1-4; D not certain. V lost 5 bases to trimming and J lost 2 bases, with 15 bases between them. Per the germline V gene, CDR1 is LNHDA and CDR2 is SQIVND (reference sequence). The CDR3 extends over 16 amino acids. CDR3 amino acids: CASSGLFQTTNEKLFF. The part of the CDR3 DNA that was read is TGTGCCAGTAGTGGACTATTCCAGACCACTAATGAAAAA.

This clone has just a few counts. The read ends 3 residues before the CDR3 terminus; that terminus is restored from the germline J gene. The rearrangement links TRBV11-2 to TRBJ2-7; 7 bases agree with TRBD1. Germline CDR1 is SGHAT and CDR2 is FQNNGV. The CDR3 length is 15 residues. The V gene end was trimmed by 1 base and the J gene end by 4 bases; junction bases not matched to a gene: 7. CDR3 DNA (partial): TGTGCCAGCAGCTTAGGGTCAACAGGGGCTTACGAG. Translated: CASSLGSTGAYE. The full CDR3 protein reads CASSLGSTGAYEQYF.

This clone turned up a few times. The CDR3 is cut off 3 residues early in the read; its end comes from the germline J gene. The chain is built from TRBV7-6 and TRBJ2-3; 9 nucleotides line up with TRBD1. Germline V CDR1 and CDR2: SGHVS, FNYEAQ. The V gene end was trimmed by 5 bases and the J gene end by 1 base; junction bases not matched to a gene: 7. The CDR3 has 16 amino acids. Here the CDR3 reads CASSQNRGQRTDTQYF. The sequenced part of the CDR3 DNA is TGTGCCAGCAGCCAGAACAGGGGGCAGCGCACAGATACG.

In the case of this clone: The CDR3 goes on 3 residues after the read ends, and that part is filled in from the germline J gene. The J gene is TRBJ1-1, the V gene TRBV20-1; D is unclear. The CDR3 totals 12 residues. In germline, CDR1 is DFQATT, CDR2 SNEGSKA (reference sequence). V shed 5 bases and J shed 1 base, with 8 bases lying between them. CDR3: CSARRPNTEAFF. The covered CDR3 bases are TGCAGTGCTCGCAGGCCGAACACTGAA.

This clone was observed a few times. Read coverage stops 3 residues before the CDR3 terminus; the germline J gene supplies the remainder. The V call is TRBV7-6, the J call TRBJ2-2; D is perhaps TRBD1 (5 bases). The CDR3 sequence is 13 residues long. The V gene lost 5 bases and the J gene lost 4 bases, with 8 bases spanning the gap. Germline V gene lookup returns CDR1 SGHVS and CDR2 FNYEAQ. Here the CDR3 reads CASSLQGTGELFF. The CDR3 bases that were read are TGTGCCAGCAGCCTTCAGGGCACCGGGGAG.

This clone was found many times. The read terminates 3 residues before the CDR3 end, so the remaining end is supplied by the germline J gene. The chain is built from TRBV7-8 and TRBJ2-5; no firm D call. The CDR3 is 16 residues long. The V end was cut by 5 bases, the J end by 1 base, with 17 bases between. Germline V gene data show CDR1 as SGHVS and CDR2 as FQNEAQ. The DNA read from the CDR3 is TGTGCCAGCAGCAAAGAAAGGGTAGGGTCCCAAGAGACC. The encoded protein is CASSKERVGSQET. In full, the CDR3 reads CASSKERVGSQETQYF.